This passage covers 15 T cell receptor beta chains from one sample sequenced in a study of T cells after somatic rescue of genetic block. TCRdb's copy holds only in-frame clones and misses some; the assay was immunoSEQ multiplex PCR. The data contain fewer than 150,000 clones, 75% to 95% of them seen just once; the ten biggest clones take up roughly 1.5%. Sequenced sample: peripheral blood mononuclear cells (PBMCs). These receptors all come from a young woman.

J is TRBJ2-7 and V is TRBV10-3; TRBD1 matches at 9 bases. Losses at the gene ends were 5 bases for V and 5 bases for J; bases not matched to a gene: 7. The length of the CDR3 is 14 residues. Germline V gene lookup returns CDR1 ENHRY and CDR2 SYGVKD. CDR3: CAISPGTGTNEQYF. DNA of the CDR3: TGTGCCATCAGTCCCGGGACAGGGACGAACGAGCAGTACTTC.

V gene TRBV11-2 combines with J gene TRBJ2-7; a possible D gene is TRBD2 (7 bases). This CDR3 contains 15 residues. The germline gives CDR1 SGHAT, CDR2 FQNNGV. V was shortened by 4 bases and J by 2 bases, with 15 bases between the two germline ends. The CDR3 is CASSSRGGTPYEQYF. The CDR3 DNA sequence: TGTGCCAGCAGCTCGAGGGGGGGGACCCCCTACGAGCAGTACTTC.

The chain couples TRBV7-9 to TRBJ2-3, with 8 bases that match TRBD2. Per germline, CDR1 SEHNR and CDR2 FQNEAQ (reference sequence). V gave up 1 base and J gave up 4 bases; unmatched junction bases: 7. CDR3 size: 16 residues. CDR3 in DNA: TGTGCCAGCAGCTTAGGGCCCTCGGGGGGGGCAGATACGCAGTATTTT. It codes for CASSLGPSGGADTQYF.

The chain has TRBV4-1 and TRBJ2-1; D gene unclear. Trimming pared 0 bases from V and 7 bases from J, leaving 13 bases between. The germline CDR1 and CDR2 sequences are MGHRA and YSYEKL. CDR3 size: 15 residues. CDR3 region: CASSQDQSLGNEQFF. The CDR3 DNA sequence: TGCGCCAGCAGCCAAGATCAGTCCCTAGGAAATGAGCAGTTCTTC.

This chain connects TRBV18 to TRBJ2-7, with D maybe TRBD1 (6 bases). Trimming removed 3 bases at V and 2 bases at J, with 8 bases between. Germline CDR1 reads KGHSH; CDR2 reads LQKENI. There are 13 residues in the CDR3. The CDR3 loop is CASSPHRAYEQYF. In nucleotides, the CDR3 is TGTGCCAGCTCACCTCACAGGGCCTACGAGCAGTACTTC.

J is TRBJ2-2 and V is TRBV7-2, with D hard to call. CDR3 size: 18 residues. Trimming removed 5 bases at V and 4 bases at J, with 23 bases between. Germline loops: CDR1 SGHTA, CDR2 FQGNSA. The CDR3 bases are TGTGCCAGCAGCCCCATGGAAGGTGGAATCTTTGGCACCGGGGAGCTGTTTTTT. Residues: CASSPMEGGIFGTGELFF.

The CDR3 DNA reads TGTGCCAGCACTTCGACTGGTAGCACAGATACGCAGTATTTT. Its protein is CASTSTGSTDTQYF. The chain carries TRBV6-1 and TRBJ2-3; D remains ambiguous. The CDR3 consists of 14 residues. V lost 7 bases, J lost 0 bases, and 11 bases lay in between. Germline lookup yields CDR1 MNHNS and CDR2 SASEGT.

The chain combines TRBV28 with TRBJ1-1; 7 nucleotides agree with TRBD1. The CDR3 runs 15 residues. The germline V gene has CDR1 MDHEN and CDR2 SYDVKM. Unmatched junction bases numbered 7, after V lost 6 bases and J lost 0 bases. CDR3 in amino acids: CASRFTGEMNTEAFF. CDR3 DNA: TGTGCCAGCAGATTTACAGGGGAAATGAACACTGAAGCTTTCTTT.

V and J are TRBV7-9 and TRBJ1-1; possible D gene TRBD1, 6 bases. The CDR3 loop spans 16 amino acids. V was trimmed by 5 bases and J by 5 bases, leaving 21 bases between them. Per the germline V gene, CDR1 is SEHNR and CDR2 is FQNEAQ (reference sequence). The CDR3, as DNA: TGTGCCAGCAGCCCGCCCCGGGGGGGCGGGGAAACTGAAGCTTTCTTT. Translating it yields CASSPPRGGGETEAFF. The whole variable domain, filled in from reference TRBV7-9 and TRBJ1-1, reads DTGVSQNPRHKITKRGQNVTFRCDPISEHNRLYWYRQTLGQGPEFLTYFQNEAQLEKSRLLSDRFSAERPKGSFSTLEIQRTEQGDSAMYLCASSPPRGGGETEAFFGQGTRLTVV.

This chain joins TRBV7-3 and TRBJ1-5; 7 nucleotides match TRBD1. Germline CDR1 is SGHTA and CDR2 is FQGTGA. The CDR3 is made up of 16 amino acids. J lost 5 bases, V lost 5 bases, and 12 bases had no gene match. Here the CDR3 reads CASSKGPKQGHQPQHF. CDR3 coding DNA: TGTGCCAGCAGCAAAGGCCCAAAACAGGGGCATCAGCCCCAGCATTTT.

This clone was found once. The rearrangement links TRBV13 to TRBJ2-3, with 9 bases lining up with TRBD2. CDR1 is PRHDT and CDR2 is FYEKMQ in the germline V gene (reference sequence). V dropped 0 bases and J dropped 0; count of bases not matched to a gene: 1. The CDR3 loop spans 16 amino acids. CDR3 sequence: CASSLGRGGSTDTQYF. In DNA, the CDR3 is TGTGCCAGCAGCTTAGGGCGGGGGGGAAGCACAGATACGCAGTATTTT.

The sample holds a few counts of this clone. The rearrangement joins TRBV6-5 to TRBJ1-3; D is unclear. Looked up from germline, CDR1 is MNHEY and CDR2 is SVGAGI. V shed 3 bases and J shed 4 bases, with 13 bases lying between them. There are 15 residues in the CDR3. This chain's CDR3 is CASSYSQQLGNTIYF. The CDR3 DNA sequence: TGTGCCAGCAGTTATTCCCAACAATTGGGAAACACCATATATTTT.

The chain employs TRBV5-1 and TRBJ1-4; D is perhaps TRBD1 (6 bases). In germline, CDR1 is SGHRS, CDR2 YFSETQ. The V end lost 0 bases, the J end lost 8 bases, and 20 bases lay between the germline ends. The CDR3 loop spans 17 amino acids. The CDR3 sequence is CASSLAGDWAGAEKLFF. Here the CDR3 DNA reads TGCGCCAGCAGCTTGGCGGGGGATTGGGCAGGGGCCGAAAAACTGTTTTTT.

The count of this clone is one. V and J are TRBV19 and TRBJ2-5; tentative D call: TRBD2 (7 bases). The CDR3 extends over 14 amino acids. The V end was cut by 3 bases, the J end by 4 bases, with 12 bases between. Germline assignment: CDR1 LNHDA and CDR2 SQIVND (reference sequence). The CDR3 region is CASSMAGAGETQYF. In nucleotides, the CDR3 is TGTGCCAGTAGTATGGCGGGGGCGGGAGAGACCCAGTACTTC.

The rearrangement uses TRBV6-5 and TRBJ1-1; TRBD1 might be the D (6 bases). Germline CDR1 MNHEY, CDR2 SVGAGI. Trimming stripped 10 bases from V and 0 bases from J, with 15 bases between. The CDR3 runs 14 residues. CDR3 region: CATREGQMNTEAFF. The CDR3 bases are TGTGCCACCCGAGAAGGACAGATGAACACTGAAGCTTTCTTT.